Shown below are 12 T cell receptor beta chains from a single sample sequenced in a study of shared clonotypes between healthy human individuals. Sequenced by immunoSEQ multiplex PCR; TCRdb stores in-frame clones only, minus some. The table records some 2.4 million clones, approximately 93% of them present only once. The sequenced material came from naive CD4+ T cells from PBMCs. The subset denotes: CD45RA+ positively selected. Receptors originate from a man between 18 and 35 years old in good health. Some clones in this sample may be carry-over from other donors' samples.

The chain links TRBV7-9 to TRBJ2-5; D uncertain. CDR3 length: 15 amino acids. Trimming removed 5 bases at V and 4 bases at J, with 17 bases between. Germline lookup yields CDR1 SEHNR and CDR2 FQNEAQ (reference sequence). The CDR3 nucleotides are TGTGCCAGCAGCCTCCACCAGGACCTACTAGAGACCCAGTACTTC. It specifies CASSLHQDLLETQYF.

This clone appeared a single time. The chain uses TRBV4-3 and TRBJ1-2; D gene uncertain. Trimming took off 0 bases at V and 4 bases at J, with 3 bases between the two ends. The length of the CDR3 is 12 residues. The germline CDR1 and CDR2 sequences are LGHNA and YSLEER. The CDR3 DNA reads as TGCGCCAGCAGCCAAGAGACCTATGGCTACACCTTC. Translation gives CASSQETYGYTF.

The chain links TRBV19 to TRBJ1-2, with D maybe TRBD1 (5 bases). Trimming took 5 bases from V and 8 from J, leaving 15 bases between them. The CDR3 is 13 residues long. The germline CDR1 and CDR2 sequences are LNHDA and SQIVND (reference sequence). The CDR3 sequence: CASSLQVFDGYTF. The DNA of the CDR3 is TGTGCCAGTAGTCTACAGGTTTTTGACGGCTACACCTTC.

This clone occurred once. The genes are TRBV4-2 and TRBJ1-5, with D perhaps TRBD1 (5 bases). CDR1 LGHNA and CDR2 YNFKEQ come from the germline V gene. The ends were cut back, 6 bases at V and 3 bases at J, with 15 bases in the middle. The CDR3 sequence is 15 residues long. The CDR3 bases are TGTGCCAGCAGTCAGGATCGACAGTCCAATCAGCCCCAGCATTTT. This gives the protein CASSQDRQSNQPQHF.

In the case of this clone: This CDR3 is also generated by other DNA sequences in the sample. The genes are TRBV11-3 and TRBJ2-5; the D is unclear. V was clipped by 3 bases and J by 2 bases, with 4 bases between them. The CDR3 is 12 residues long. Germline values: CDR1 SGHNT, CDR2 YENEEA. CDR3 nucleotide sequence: TGTGCCAGCAGCTTCGGTCAAGAGACCCAGTACTTC. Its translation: CASSFGQETQYF.

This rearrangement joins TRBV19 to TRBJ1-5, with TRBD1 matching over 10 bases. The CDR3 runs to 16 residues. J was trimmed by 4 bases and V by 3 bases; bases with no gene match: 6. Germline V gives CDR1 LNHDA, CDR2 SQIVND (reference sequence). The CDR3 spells CASSIYGQGENQPQHF. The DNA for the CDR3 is TGTGCCAGTAGTATTTATGGACAGGGGGAAAATCAGCCCCAGCATTTT.

The CDR3 DNA reads as TGCGCCAGCTTTCCAGGGGCGGGGAACACTGAAGCTTTCTTT. Protein product: CASFPGAGNTEAFF. The V and J genes are TRBV5-1 and TRBJ1-1; D may be TRBD1 (6 bases). V was pared by 7 bases and J by 1 base, with 14 bases between. The CDR3 spans 14 residues. The germline CDR1 and CDR2 sequences are SGHRS and YFSETQ.

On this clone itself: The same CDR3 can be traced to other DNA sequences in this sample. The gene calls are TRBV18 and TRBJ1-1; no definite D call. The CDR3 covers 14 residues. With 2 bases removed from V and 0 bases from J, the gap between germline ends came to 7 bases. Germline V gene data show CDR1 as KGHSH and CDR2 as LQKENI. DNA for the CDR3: TGTGCCAGCTCACCATCCCCCATGAACACTGAAGCTTTCTTT. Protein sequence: CASSPSPMNTEAFF.

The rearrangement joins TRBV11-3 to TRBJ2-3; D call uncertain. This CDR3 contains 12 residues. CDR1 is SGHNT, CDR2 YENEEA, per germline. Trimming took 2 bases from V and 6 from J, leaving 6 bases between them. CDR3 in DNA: TGTGCCAGCAGCTTACTTGACGATACGCAGTATTTT. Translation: CASSLLDDTQYF.

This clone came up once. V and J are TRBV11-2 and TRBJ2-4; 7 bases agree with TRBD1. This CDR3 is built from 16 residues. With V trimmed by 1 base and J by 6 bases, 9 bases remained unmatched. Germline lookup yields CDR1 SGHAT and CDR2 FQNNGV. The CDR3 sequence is CASSLGKGAYGNIQYF. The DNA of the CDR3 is TGTGCCAGCAGCTTAGGGAAGGGGGCCTACGGAAACATTCAGTACTTC.

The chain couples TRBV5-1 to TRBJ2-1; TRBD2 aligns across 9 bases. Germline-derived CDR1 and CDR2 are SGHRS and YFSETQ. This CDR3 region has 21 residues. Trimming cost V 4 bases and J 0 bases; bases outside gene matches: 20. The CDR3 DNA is TGCGCCAGCAGCCTGGGGGCTCCTAGCGGGACAGCTAGGAGCTCCTACAATGAGCAGTTCTTC. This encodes CASSLGAPSGTARSSYNEQFF.

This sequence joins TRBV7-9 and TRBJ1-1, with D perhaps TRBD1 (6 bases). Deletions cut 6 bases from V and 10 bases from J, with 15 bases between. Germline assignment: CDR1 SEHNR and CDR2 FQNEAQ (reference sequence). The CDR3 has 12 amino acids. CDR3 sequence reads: CASSRDNLGAFF. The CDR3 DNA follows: TGTGCCAGCAGTCGGGACAACCTGGGAGCTTTCTTT.